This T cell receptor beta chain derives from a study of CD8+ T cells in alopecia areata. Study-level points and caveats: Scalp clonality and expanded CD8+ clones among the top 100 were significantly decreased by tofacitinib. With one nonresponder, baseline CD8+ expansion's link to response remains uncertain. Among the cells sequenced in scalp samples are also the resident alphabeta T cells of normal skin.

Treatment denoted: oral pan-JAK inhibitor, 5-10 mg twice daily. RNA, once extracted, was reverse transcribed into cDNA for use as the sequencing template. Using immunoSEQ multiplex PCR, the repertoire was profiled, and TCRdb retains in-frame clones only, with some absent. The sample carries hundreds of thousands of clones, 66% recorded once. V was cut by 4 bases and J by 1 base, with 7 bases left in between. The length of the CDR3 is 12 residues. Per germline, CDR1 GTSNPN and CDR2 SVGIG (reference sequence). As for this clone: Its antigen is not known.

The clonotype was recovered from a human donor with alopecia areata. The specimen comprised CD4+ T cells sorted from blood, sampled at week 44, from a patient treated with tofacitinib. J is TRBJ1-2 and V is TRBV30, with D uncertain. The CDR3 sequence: CAWTPRNYGYTF. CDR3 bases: TGTGCCTGGACTCCTCGTAACTATGGCTACACCTTC.